This record looks at one T cell receptor beta chain sequence and its context. These data belong to a study of technical replicates of blood from a handful of donors. Looked up from germline, CDR1 is MNHEY and CDR2 is SVGAGI. V was clipped by 0 bases and J by 8 bases; unmatched bases: 8. The CDR3 covers 16 residues. Sequencing used immunoSEQ multiplex PCR; TCRdb keeps in-frame clones, though not all of them. The table records around 76,000 clones, around 97% of them present only once. The sequenced sample consisted of T cells isolated from PBMCs. The chain carries TRBV6-5 and TRBJ2-1, with 9 bases matching TRBD2. The source of this sequence is a human donor in good health. CDR3 DNA: TGTGCCAGCAGTTACTCGCCTAGCGGGATATTGGATGAGCAGTTCTTC. Its translation is CASSYSPSGILDEQFF.